The 20 T cell receptor beta chains presented below share a single source sample, sequenced in a study of blood T cell repertoires in COVID-19. Assay: immunoSEQ multiplex PCR; the TCRdb copy retains only in-frame clones and omits some. The sample yields around 64,000 clones, approximately 84% seen once. The sequenced material came from peripheral blood. These receptors were obtained from a man aged 50 or older with active COVID-19.

The chain recombines TRBV19 with TRBJ2-2; D gene unclear. The CDR3 extends over 16 amino acids. Germline values: CDR1 LNHDA, CDR2 SQIVND (reference sequence). The V end lost 8 bases, the J end lost 1 base, and 17 bases lay between the germline ends. CDR3 DNA: TGTGCCAGTCTCCCTCACAAATCAGGGAACACCGGGGAGCTGTTTTTT. Translated: CASLPHKSGNTGELFF.

The chain combines TRBV7-2 with TRBJ2-3; D might be TRBD1 (5 bases). Trimming removed 5 bases at V and 6 bases at J, with 15 bases between. CDR3 size: 14 residues. Germline V gene sequence: CDR1 SGHTA, CDR2 FQGNSA. CDR3 sequence reads: CASSPQGPSDTQYF. DNA for the CDR3: TGTGCCAGCAGCCCCCAGGGTCCTAGTGATACGCAGTATTTT.

This chain links TRBV6-5 with TRBJ1-2; the D gene is possibly TRBD1 (5 bases). The CDR3 length is 12 residues. V was clipped by 10 bases and J by 2 bases, with 11 bases between them. CDR1 is MNHEY and CDR2 is SVGAGI in the germline V gene. CDR3 loop: CATRQTNYGYTF. The CDR3 coding sequence is TGTGCCACCCGACAGACAAACTATGGCTACACCTTC.

The CDR3 DNA sequence: TGTGCCAGCACCGCCCTTAGTTTAGTGGACACCTTC. Protein sequence: CASTALSLVDTF. The V call is TRBV21-1, the J call TRBJ1-2. TRBV21-1 is a pseudogene segment. CDR3 length equals 12 residues.

This chain connects TRBV13 to TRBJ1-6; the D gene is possibly TRBD1 (6 bases). Between the trimmed V and J ends, which lost 5 bases and 6 bases, there was a span of 14 bases. This CDR3 has 15 amino acids. The V gene's germline CDR1 is PRHDT and CDR2 FYEKMQ (reference sequence). CDR3 loop: CASSPRGAPNSPLHF. For the CDR3, the DNA is TGTGCCAGCAGCCCTCGGGGGGCGCCTAATTCACCCCTCCACTTT.

This chain uses TRBV7-3 with TRBJ2-1; 14 nucleotides match TRBD2. The trim removed 2 bases at V and 7 bases at J, leaving 7 bases unmatched. CDR3 size: 17 residues. Germline CDR1 is SGHTA and CDR2 is FQGTGA. The CDR3 spells CASSLSWTSGGPNEQFF. The CDR3 DNA follows: TGTGCCAGCAGCTTATCTTGGACTAGCGGGGGGCCAAATGAGCAGTTCTTC.

V gene TRBV6-5 combines with J gene TRBJ2-7; 8 positions agree with TRBD2. J lost 2 bases, V lost 7 bases, and 4 bases had no gene match. CDR1 MNHEY and CDR2 SVGAGI come from the germline V gene. This CDR3 region has 13 residues. CDR3 nucleotide sequence: TGTGCCAGCAACCGGGGGGGTGCCTACGAGCAGTACTTC. It yields the protein CASNRGGAYEQYF.

V and J are TRBV5-1 and TRBJ1-4; weak D call: TRBD1 (5 bases). The V gene lost 0 bases and the J gene lost 0 bases, with 18 bases spanning the gap. CDR3 size: 19 residues. From germline, CDR1 is SGHRS and CDR2 YFSETQ. In DNA, the CDR3 is TGCGCCAGCAGCTTGGGCCCAGGGTTCAGAAAAGCAACTAATGAAAAACTGTTTTTT. Its translation is CASSLGPGFRKATNEKLFF.

The chain links TRBV11-2 to TRBJ2-7, with 7 bases identical to TRBD2. Germline loops: CDR1 SGHAT, CDR2 FQNNGV. CDR3 length: 15 amino acids. Germline trimming cut 2 bases from V and 7 bases from J; bases unmatched to any gene: 11. In DNA, the CDR3 is TGTGCCAGCAGCTTAACGGGGGGTTTCTTTGGGGAGCAGTACTTC. Amino acid sequence: CASSLTGGFFGEQYF.

The V call is TRBV3-1 (or the pseudogene TRBV3-2), the J call TRBJ1-6, with TRBD1 identical over 7 bases. This CDR3 has 17 residues. Germline loops: CDR1 LGHDT, CDR2 YNNKEL (reference sequence). With 4 bases clipped from V and 0 bases from J, the junction kept 6 bases outside the gene matches. This chain's CDR3 is CASSLDRESSYNSPLHF. The CDR3, as DNA: TGTGCCAGCAGCCTAGACAGGGAAAGCTCCTATAATTCACCCCTCCACTTT.

V gene TRBV30 combines with J gene TRBJ2-1; unclear D gene. The CDR3 is made up of 13 amino acids. Per germline, CDR1 GTSNPN and CDR2 SVGIG (reference sequence). Between the trimmed V and J ends, which lost 2 bases and 9 bases, there was a span of 14 bases. The CDR3 DNA follows: TGTGCCTGGAGTTCCAAAGGAGTAGGTGAGCAGTTCTTC. This sequence encodes CAWSSKGVGEQFF.

The V and J genes are TRBV6-2 or TRBV6-3 and TRBJ2-1; D might be TRBD2 (6 bases). CDR1 and CDR2 (germline): MNHEY, SVGEGT. V gave up 5 bases and J gave up 6 bases, with 11 bases separating them. CDR3 length equals 13 residues. The CDR3 protein is CASSRDSRNEQFF. The CDR3 DNA reads TGTGCCAGCAGTAGGGACTCCCGCAATGAGCAGTTCTTC.

V and J are TRBV18 and TRBJ2-3, with D unclear. The V end was cut by 5 bases, the J end by 2 bases, with 14 bases between. From germline, CDR1 is KGHSH and CDR2 LQKENI. The CDR3 is 15 amino acids. CDR3 sequence reads: CASSALDSTTDTQYF. The DNA for the CDR3 is TGTGCCAGCTCAGCCCTCGACTCTACCACAGATACGCAGTATTTT.

This clone has just a few counts. This chain uses TRBV24-1 with TRBJ2-1, with 8 nucleotides matching TRBD2. The CDR3 is 15 residues long. Germline CDR1 is KGHDR and CDR2 is SFDVKD. The junction had 9 bases not matched to a gene; V was cut back by 7 bases and J by 5 bases. The CDR3 nucleotides read TGTGCCACCAGAGATACTAGCGGTATAGACAATGAGCAGTTCTTC. Its protein is CATRDTSGIDNEQFF.

The chain joins TRBV6-2 or TRBV6-3 to TRBJ1-1, with D possibly TRBD1 on 5 matching bases. This CDR3 has 16 residues. CDR1 is MNHEY, CDR2 SVGEGT, per germline. V lost 6 bases to trimming and J lost 2 bases, with 19 bases between them. CDR3 DNA sequence: TGTGCCAGCAGCCCTGACCGAAGACAGCGTAACACTGAAGCTTTCTTT. Its protein product is CASSPDRRQRNTEAFF.

CDR3 DNA sequence: TGTGCCAGCAGTGAAGGCAGCTCTGGAAACACCATATATTTT. Translated: CASSEGSSGNTIYF. The gene calls are TRBV2 and TRBJ1-3; D unclear. The V end lost 1 base, the J end lost 0 bases, and 4 bases lay between the germline ends. Germline V gene lookup returns CDR1 SNHLY and CDR2 FYNNEI. The CDR3 extends over 14 amino acids.

This sequence joins TRBV5-1 and TRBJ1-4; possibly TRBD1 for D (6 bases). From germline, CDR1 is SGHRS and CDR2 YFSETQ. The V and J ends lost 5 bases and 3 bases respectively, with 17 bases between them. The CDR3 spans 16 residues. This CDR3 reads CASRATGIRANEKLFF. In DNA, the CDR3 is TGCGCCAGCAGAGCCACAGGGATACGGGCTAATGAAAAACTGTTTTTT.

The rearrangement joins TRBV6-4 to TRBJ1-2; 9 bases line up with TRBD1. The V gene end was trimmed by 6 bases and the J gene end by 12 bases; junction bases not matched to a gene: 11. CDR1 and CDR2 from the germline V gene are MRHNA and SNTAGT. The CDR3 length is 13 residues. The CDR3 nucleotides read TGTGCCAGCAGCCCCCGGGACAGGGCGATAAACACCTTC. It is translated as CASSPRDRAINTF.

The chain joins TRBV18 to TRBJ2-3; weak D call: TRBD1 (5 bases). The germline gives CDR1 KGHSH, CDR2 LQKENI. Trimming stripped 7 bases from V and 0 bases from J, with 17 bases between. The CDR3 runs 16 residues. CDR3 in amino acids: CASFLRAALSTDTQYF. As DNA, the CDR3 is TGTGCCAGCTTCCTCAGGGCAGCCCTAAGCACAGATACGCAGTATTTT.

Worth noting for this clone: Different DNA sequences within this sample yield the same CDR3. The chain employs TRBV7-2 and TRBJ2-1; D is uncertain. The germline V and J ends were trimmed by 0 bases and 0 bases, with 6 bases remaining between them. This CDR3 is built from 15 residues. CDR1 is SGHTA and CDR2 is FQGNSA in the germline V gene. Here the CDR3 reads CASSLAVSSYNEQFF. The CDR3 DNA is TGTGCCAGCAGCTTAGCAGTCAGCTCCTACAATGAGCAGTTCTTC. Full variable domain (remainder filled in from reference TRBV7-2 and TRBJ2-1): GAGVSQSPSNKVTEKGKDVELRCDPISGHTALYWYRQSLGQGLEFLIYFQGNSAPDKSGLPSDRFSAERTGGSVSTLTIQRTQQEDSAVYLCASSLAVSSYNEQFFGPGTRLTVL.